The rows below give T cell receptor beta chains drawn from one sample of a study of control samples from healthy donors and cancer patients. Method: immunoSEQ multiplex PCR; TCRdb's copy keeps in-frame clones and lacks some. The repertoire table contains about 210,000 clones. What was sequenced was blood. The receptors stem from a woman aged 25 to 45 in good health. Both conserved end residues are part of each CDR3. D genes are given only for firm matches.

TRBV19	-	TRBJ2-2	CASSMGEDTGELFF	TGTGCCAGTAGTATGGGAGAGGACACCGGGGAGCTGTTTTTT
TRBV5-1	-	TRBJ1-2	CASKRGDYGYTF	TGCGCCAGCAAAAGGGGGGACTATGGCTACACCTTC
TRBV6-5	TRBD1	TRBJ1-2	CASSPGGAAAYTF	TGTGCCAGCAGTCCAGGGGGCGCGGCCGCCTACACCTTC
TRBV28	TRBD1	TRBJ1-5	CASSRGTGGIRVNQPQHF	TGTGCCAGCAGTCGCGGGACAGGAGGTATTAGGGTAAATCAGCCCCAGCATTTT
TRBV14	-	TRBJ2-5	CASSRGGAGAQETQYF	TGTGCCAGCAGCCGGGGAGGGGCGGGGGCCCAAGAGACCCAGTACTTC
TRBV4-3	-	TRBJ2-7	CASSQRAYYEQYF	TGCGCCAGCAGCCAGCGAGCCTACTACGAGCAGTACTTC
TRBV6-6	-	TRBJ2-6	CASTKGPGANVLTF	TGTGCCAGCACCAAGGGGCCTGGGGCCAACGTCCTGACTTTC
TRBV5-1	-	TRBJ1-1	CASSPRARGQGGNTEAFF	TGCGCCAGCAGCCCAAGAGCGAGGGGTCAGGGCGGCAACACTGAAGCTTTCTTT
TRBV5-1	-	TRBJ2-5	CASSLPGRGQETQYF	TGCGCCAGCAGCTTACCGGGACGGGGCCAAGAGACCCAGTACTTC
TRBV28	TRBD1	TRBJ1-2	CASVPGLGTGPYGYTF	TGTGCCAGCGTCCCTGGGTTAGGGACAGGCCCCTATGGCTACACCTTC
TRBV9	TRBD1	TRBJ1-3	CASSGTGGFGNTIYF	TGTGCCAGCAGCGGGACAGGGGGCTTCGGAAACACCATATATTTT
TRBV4-3	-	TRBJ2-2	CASSQDGLDHNTGELFF	TGCGCCAGCAGCCAAGACGGATTGGACCACAACACCGGGGAGCTGTTTTTT
TRBV6-5	-	TRBJ1-2	CASSYTRESNYGYTF	TGTGCCAGCAGCTATACCAGGGAGAGTAACTATGGCTACACCTTC
TRBV28	TRBD1	TRBJ1-2	CASSSRQGSYGYTF	TGTGCCAGCAGTTCCCGACAGGGGTCCTATGGCTACACCTTC
TRBV27	-	TRBJ2-3	CASSFVGSSTDTQYF	TGTGCCAGCAGTTTCGTAGGGTCTAGCACAGATACGCAGTATTTT
TRBV24-1	TRBD1	TRBJ2-2	CATSRRQGPSTGELFF	TGTGCCACCAGTCGTAGACAGGGGCCTTCCACCGGGGAGCTGTTTTTT
TRBV9	-	TRBJ2-1	CASKPGLAQYNEQFF	TGTGCCAGCAAGCCGGGGCTAGCGCAGTACAATGAGCAGTTCTTC
TRBV7-2	TRBD1	TRBJ1-3	CASSEGQGSGNTIYF	TGTGCCAGCAGCGAAGGACAGGGCTCTGGAAACACCATATATTTT
TRBV30	-	TRBJ1-6	CAWSWGGNEYNSPLHF	TGTGCCTGGAGTTGGGGGGGAAATGAGTATAATTCACCCCTCCACTTT
TRBV9	-	TRBJ2-7	CASSAATYEQYF	TGTGCCAGCAGCGCCGCGACCTACGAGCAGTACTTC
TRBV7-6	-	TRBJ2-5	CASSLGPLLEQETQYF	TGTGCCAGCAGCTTAGGGCCGTTACTGGAGCAAGAGACCCAGTACTTC
TRBV24-1	TRBD1	TRBJ1-2	CATSDSGQALNGYTF	TGTGCCACCAGTGATTCCGGACAGGCTTTGAATGGCTACACCTTC
TRBV29-1	-	TRBJ2-2	CSVSGRGLGTGELFF	TGCAGCGTTTCTGGGCGGGGGCTTGGGACCGGGGAGCTGTTTTTT
TRBV24-1	TRBD1	TRBJ1-2	CATSDVGQGEVYGYTF	TGTGCCACCAGTGACGTCGGACAGGGGGAAGTCTATGGCTACACCTTC
TRBV2	TRBD1	TRBJ1-3	CASRTGGYSGNTIYF	TGTGCCAGCAGAACAGGGGGTTACTCTGGAAACACCATATATTTT
TRBV10-3	TRBD1	TRBJ1-2	CAISDPRFNRGIYGYTF	TGTGCCATCAGTGATCCTCGTTTTAACAGGGGAATCTATGGCTACACCTTC
TRBV23-1	-	TRBJ1-6	CASSQSWGDSPLHF	TGCGCCAGCAGTCAATCGTGGGGGGATTCACCCCTCCACTTT
TRBV20-1	-	TRBJ1-3	CSANLGDTIYF	TGCAGTGCTAACCTTGGGGACACCATATATTTT
TRBV6-5	-	TRBJ1-1	CASSYPEGVNTEAFF	TGTGCCAGCAGTTACCCGGAGGGGGTGAACACTGAAGCTTTCTTT
TRBV2	TRBD1	TRBJ1-2	CAGQGGRGDYGYTF	TGTGCCGGCCAGGGGGGGCGGGGTGACTATGGCTACACCTTC
TRBV28	-	TRBJ1-1	CASSSQDSSQGTEAFF	TGTGCCAGCAGTTCCCAGGACAGTTCCCAGGGTACTGAAGCTTTCTTT
TRBV4-2	-	TRBJ2-7	CASSQTSEQYF	TGTGCCAGCAGCCAAACTAGCGAGCAGTACTTC
TRBV28	-	TRBJ1-4	CASRSGVSEKLFF	TGTGCCAGCAGATCAGGGGTCAGCGAAAAACTGTTTTTT
TRBV2	-	TRBJ2-1	CASSGAAHNEQFF	TGTGCCAGCAGTGGGGCGGCCCACAATGAGCAGTTCTTC
TRBV24-1	TRBD1	TRBJ1-3	CATSVLTGGLGNTIYF	TGTGCCACCAGTGTCCTGACAGGGGGACTTGGAAACACCATATATTTT
TRBV7-9	TRBD1	TRBJ1-5	CASSLTGNSNQPQHF	TGTGCCAGCAGTTTGACAGGGAATAGCAATCAGCCCCAGCATTTT